A single sample is the source of the 32 T cell receptor beta chains below, sequenced in a study of Ad26.COV2.S vaccination and SARS-CoV-2 variants. Profiled with immunoSEQ multiplex PCR; TCRdb holds only in-frame clones, not every one. The table has approximately 150,000 clones, about nine tenths seen once. The source was peripheral blood, collected after recovery from COVID-19. The source of these receptors is a human donor who had recovered from COVID-19.

DNA for the CDR3: TGTGCCAGCAGCAGCCCGGGACCCCGGAACACTGAAGCTTTCTTT. This codes for CASSSPGPRNTEAFF. The V call is TRBV7-2, the J call TRBJ1-1; tentatively, D is TRBD1 (5 bases). Trimming took 5 bases from V and 1 from J, leaving 14 bases between them. CDR3 length equals 15 residues. CDR1 and CDR2 from the germline V gene are SGHTA and FQGNSA.

The rearrangement joins TRBV30 to TRBJ1-1; 8 nucleotides match TRBD1. CDR1 is GTSNPN, CDR2 SVGIG, per germline (reference sequence). The CDR3 covers 13 residues. V lost 4 bases, J lost 4 bases, and 5 bases stayed unmatched. CDR3 sequence: CAWTGQGGTEAFF. The CDR3 coding sequence is TGTGCCTGGACCGGACAGGGCGGCACTGAAGCTTTCTTT. Full variable domain (outside the CDR3, taken from reference TRBV30 and TRBJ1-1): SQTIHQWPATLVQPVGSPLSLECTVEGTSNPNLYWYRQAAGRGLQLLFYSVGIGQISSEVPQNLSASRPQDRQFILSSKKLLLSDSGFYLCAWTGQGGTEAFFGQGTRLTVV.

This sequence joins TRBV18 and TRBJ1-1, with D maybe TRBD1 (6 bases). This CDR3 is built from 16 residues. Germline lookup yields CDR1 KGHSH and CDR2 LQKENI. The V end was cut by 0 bases, the J end by 2 bases, with 13 bases between. The CDR3: CASSPPTGGRNTEAFF. The DNA of the CDR3 is TGTGCCAGCTCACCACCGACGGGGGGGCGCAACACTGAAGCTTTCTTT.

This clone was seen just once. Other DNA sequences in this sample translate to the same CDR3. This chain links TRBV20-1 with TRBJ1-1; D may be TRBD1 (6 bases). This CDR3 spans 11 amino acids. Trimming shortened V by 3 bases and J by 8 bases, and 10 bases separated the two germline ends. Looked up from germline, CDR1 is DFQATT and CDR2 is SNEGSKA (reference sequence). The CDR3 protein is CSARSGTEAFF. Here the CDR3 DNA reads TGCAGTGCTAGGTCCGGGACAGAAGCTTTCTTT.

Comment on this clone: At the DNA level, this CDR3 is encoded by other sequences in the same sample as well. The genes are TRBV30 and TRBJ2-2; 8 bases are shared with TRBD2. Germline trimming cut 5 bases from V and 7 bases from J; bases unmatched to any gene: 9. Germline CDR1 is GTSNPN and CDR2 is SVGIG (reference sequence). The CDR3 totals 14 residues. The CDR3, as DNA: TGTGCCTGGCGGGGGGGGCCGTTTAACGGGGAGCTGTTTTTT. This encodes CAWRGGPFNGELFF.

The chain employs TRBV11-2 and TRBJ1-1; no definite D call. Germline V CDR1 and CDR2: SGHAT, FQNNGV. Trimming removed 1 base from V and 6 bases from J, with 15 bases in between. This CDR3 is 15 amino acids long. This CDR3 reads CASSLGLLGRPEAFF. Here the CDR3 DNA reads TGTGCCAGCAGCTTAGGATTGTTAGGGAGACCTGAAGCTTTCTTT.

The chain combines TRBV19 with TRBJ1-1; possible D gene TRBD1, 6 bases. This CDR3 has 12 amino acids. CDR1 is LNHDA, CDR2 SQIVND, per germline (reference sequence). V lost 3 bases and J 9 bases, leaving 11 bases between the germline ends. The CDR3 loop reads CASSIGGQQAFF. CDR3 nucleotide sequence: TGTGCCAGTAGTATCGGGGGCCAGCAAGCTTTCTTT.

This rearrangement joins TRBV15 to TRBJ2-4; 11 nucleotides match TRBD1. The CDR3 is made up of 16 amino acids. J was trimmed by 8 bases and V by 2 bases; bases with no gene match: 8. Per the germline V gene, CDR1 is LNHNV and CDR2 is YYDKDF (reference sequence). This CDR3 is CATSRSSGTGGHIQYF. In DNA form, the CDR3 reads TGTGCCACCAGCAGATCTTCCGGGACAGGGGGTCACATTCAGTACTTC.

V gene TRBV5-1 combines with J gene TRBJ2-3, with 10 positions matching TRBD2. The germline V gene encodes CDR1 SGHRS and CDR2 YFSETQ. This CDR3 has 15 amino acids. The J segment lost 2 bases and the V segment lost 4 bases, leaving 4 bases of the junction unmatched. CDR3 loop: CASSLSGGATDTQYF. In nucleotides, the CDR3 is TGCGCCAGCAGCCTGAGCGGGGGGGCCACAGATACGCAGTATTTT.

The chain recombines TRBV27 with TRBJ1-1; D is uncertain. CDR1 and CDR2 from the germline V gene are MNHEY and SMNVEV (reference sequence). Trimming stripped 6 bases from V and 2 bases from J, with 13 bases between. The CDR3 is 14 amino acids. CDR3: CASRFFVGNTEAFF. In DNA form, the CDR3 reads TGTGCCAGCAGATTTTTCGTGGGAAACACTGAAGCTTTCTTT.

The V gene is TRBV5-3, the J gene TRBJ1-1; D perhaps matches TRBD1 (6 bases). TRBV5-3 is known as an ORF, though its function is uncertain. V was clipped by 6 bases and J by 6 bases, with 24 bases between them. The length of the CDR3 is 16 residues. CDR3 region: CARTVPFGTGFAEAFF. CDR3 coding DNA: TGTGCCAGAACCGTTCCGTTCGGAACAGGGTTCGCTGAAGCTTTCTTT.

The chain is built from TRBV29-1 and TRBJ2-2; maybe TRBD1 (5 bases). The length of the CDR3 is 14 residues. Germline CDR1 and CDR2: SQVTM and ANQGSEA. Trimming left V 2 bases short and J 1 base short, with 8 bases between. CDR3 protein: CSVERGGNTGELFF. CDR3 DNA: TGCAGCGTTGAAAGGGGCGGGAACACCGGGGAGCTGTTTTTT.

This chain joins TRBV7-2 and TRBJ2-3; possible D gene TRBD2, 5 bases. Germline CDR1 reads SGHTA; CDR2 reads FQGNSA. V lost 8 bases and J lost 0, with 9 bases in between. The CDR3 consists of 13 residues. The CDR3 DNA reads TGTGCCAGCGGGCGGACTAGCACAGATACGCAGTATTTT. Translation gives CASGRTSTDTQYF.

The CDR3 DNA is TGTGCCAGCAACCAACGACAGGGGGCCCAAGAGACCCAGTACTTC. Translating gives CASNQRQGAQETQYF. The rearrangement links TRBV2 to TRBJ2-5, with TRBD1 matching 10 bases. Germline V CDR1 and CDR2: SNHLY, FYNNEI. V was clipped by 7 bases and J by 1 base; unmatched bases: 6. The CDR3 sequence is 15 residues long.

The chain has TRBV5-4 and TRBJ1-4; no clear D gene. CDR1 and CDR2 (germline): SGHNT, YYREEE (reference sequence). This CDR3 spans 14 amino acids. The V end lost 1 base, the J end lost 0 bases, and 4 bases lay between the germline ends. Here the CDR3 reads CASSLYPTNEKLFF. CDR3 nucleotide sequence: TGTGCCAGCAGCTTGTACCCAACTAATGAAAAACTGTTTTTT.

The chain combines TRBV7-9 with TRBJ2-3, with 9 bases matching TRBD2. Germline lookup yields CDR1 SEHNR and CDR2 FQNEAQ (reference sequence). V was clipped by 4 bases and J by 3 bases; unmatched bases: 8. The CDR3 is 16 residues long. In nucleotides, the CDR3 is TGTGCCAGCAGCTCTGAGACTAGCGGAGCGACAGATACGCAGTATTTT. Residues: CASSSETSGATDTQYF.

The chain is built from TRBV12-3 or TRBV12-4 and TRBJ1-1; no definite D call. The V and J ends lost 11 bases and 6 bases respectively, with 13 bases between them. The CDR3 is made up of 11 amino acids. The CDR3 DNA reads as TGTGCCTGCCTCCAGCGATCTGAAGCTTTCTTT. It specifies CACLQRSEAFF.

V and J are TRBV4-3 and TRBJ1-2; possible D gene TRBD1, 5 bases. CDR1 and CDR2 from the germline V gene are LGHNA and YSLEER. The CDR3 is 14 residues long. Trimming shortened V by 1 base and J by 6 bases, and 12 bases separated the two germline ends. The CDR3 nucleotides are TGCGCCAGCAGCCAAGTAATCAGGGTAGATGGCTACACCTTC. The encoded protein is CASSQVIRVDGYTF.

The J gene is TRBJ1-2, the V gene TRBV28; 10 nucleotides align to TRBD1. After removal of 7 bases from V and 8 bases from J, the junction contained 7 bases not matched to a gene. Germline lookup yields CDR1 MDHEN and CDR2 SYDVKM. CDR3 size: 13 residues. As DNA, the CDR3 is TGTGCCAGCACCATTCCGACAGGGGGCGGCTACACCTTC. It is translated as CASTIPTGGGYTF.

The V gene is TRBV5-4, the J gene TRBJ2-4, with 8 nucleotides matching TRBD2. With V trimmed by 4 bases and J by 5 bases, 8 bases remained unmatched. CDR3 size: 15 residues. Per germline, CDR1 SGHNT and CDR2 YYREEE (reference sequence). CDR3 amino acids: CASSPIGAGENIQYF. CDR3 bases: TGTGCCAGCAGCCCGATAGGAGCGGGAGAAAACATTCAGTACTTC.

This sequence joins TRBV14 and TRBJ1-4; the D is unclear. In germline, CDR1 is SGHDN, CDR2 FVKESK. Trimming removed 2 bases from V and 3 bases from J, with 10 bases in between. The CDR3 has 15 amino acids. The CDR3 sequence: CASSQRTGANEKLFF. The CDR3 DNA reads TGTGCCAGCAGCCAACGGACTGGGGCTAATGAAAAACTGTTTTTT.

The chain combines TRBV7-2 with TRBJ2-5, with D perhaps matching TRBD1 (5 bases). Germline V gives CDR1 SGHTA, CDR2 FQGNSA. CDR3 length: 14 amino acids. V lost 3 bases, J lost 2 bases, and 10 bases lay in between. CDR3 sequence reads: CASSFVAGQETQYF. CDR3 DNA: TGTGCCAGCAGCTTTGTGGCAGGGCAAGAGACCCAGTACTTC. Full variable domain (missing parts from reference TRBV7-2 and TRBJ2-5): GAGVSQSPSNKVTEKGKDVELRCDPISGHTALYWYRQSLGQGLEFLIYFQGNSAPDKSGLPSDRFSAERTGGSVSTLTIQRTQQEDSAVYLCASSFVAGQETQYFGPGTRLLVL.

CDR3 nucleotide sequence: TGTGCCAGCAGTGAATCAGGGACAGGGAATCAGCCCCAGCATTTT. Translated: CASSESGTGNQPQHF. This rearrangement joins TRBV25-1 to TRBJ1-5, with TRBD1 identical over 9 bases. The CDR3 length is 15 residues. Trimming cost V 1 base and J 4 bases; bases outside gene matches: 2. CDR1 and CDR2 from the germline V gene are MGHDK and SYGVNS.

The chain links TRBV28 to TRBJ2-1, with D maybe TRBD1 (5 bases). The V end lost 3 bases, the J end lost 1 base, and 19 bases lay between the germline ends. The germline V gene encodes CDR1 MDHEN and CDR2 SYDVKM. This CDR3 is built from 18 residues. The CDR3 DNA follows: TGTGCCAGCAGTTTGAATCGTAGACAGCCCTTATCCTACAATGAGCAGTTCTTC. Protein product: CASSLNRRQPLSYNEQFF.

This chain links TRBV9 with TRBJ2-7, with no clear D. This CDR3 comprises 13 residues. Deletions cut 0 bases from V and 5 bases from J, with 9 bases between. Germline V lookup: CDR1 SGDLS, CDR2 YYNGEE. The CDR3 region has the DNA TGTGCCAGCAGCGTAGGCGCGACGGACGAGCAGTACTTC. It encodes CASSVGATDEQYF.

The rearrangement links TRBV7-2 to TRBJ2-2; 9 bases line up with TRBD1. The CDR3 totals 19 residues. Germline loops: CDR1 SGHTA, CDR2 FQGNSA. V lost 4 bases and J lost 5; bases outside the gene matches: 17. This CDR3 is CASSSSSTGGLQGTGELFF. The CDR3 nucleotides read TGTGCCAGCAGCTCTTCATCCACAGGGGGCCTGCAAGGTACCGGGGAGCTGTTTTTT.

This rearrangement joins TRBV7-2 to TRBJ2-5; D tentatively fits TRBD1 or TRBD2 (5 bases each). Trimming pared 0 bases from V and 4 bases from J, leaving 12 bases between. The CDR3 is 15 residues long. From germline, CDR1 is SGHTA and CDR2 FQGNSA. The DNA for the CDR3 is TGTGCCAGCAGCTTAGCGGACCCAGGGAGAGAGACCCAGTACTTC. It is translated as CASSLADPGRETQYF.

The chain couples TRBV27 to TRBJ1-1; the D is unclear. Trimming left V 1 base short and J 0 bases short, with 6 bases between. This CDR3 spans 14 amino acids. CDR1 is MNHEY and CDR2 is SMNVEV in the germline V gene (reference sequence). In DNA form, the CDR3 reads TGTGCCAGCAGTTTATTGGGGATGAACACTGAAGCTTTCTTT. This encodes CASSLLGMNTEAFF.

The genes are TRBV6-5 and TRBJ1-2; weak D call: TRBD1 (5 bases). Germline V gene lookup returns CDR1 MNHEY and CDR2 SVGAGI. Trimming stripped 6 bases from V and 6 bases from J, with 17 bases between. This CDR3 is built from 14 residues. The CDR3 DNA reads TGTGCCAGCAGCCTCCTAACGGGGACTAATGGCTACACCTTC. This gives the protein CASSLLTGTNGYTF.

This clone was observed a single time. The gene calls are TRBV6-2 or TRBV6-3 and TRBJ2-6; D is undetermined. From germline, CDR1 is MNHEY and CDR2 SVGEGT. Trimming took 2 bases from V and 0 from J, leaving 11 bases between them. The CDR3 is 17 residues long. This CDR3 is CASSYRAPDSGANVLTF. The CDR3 DNA follows: TGTGCCAGCAGTTACAGAGCACCTGACTCTGGGGCCAACGTCCTGACTTTC.

This sequence joins TRBV11-2 and TRBJ2-3; a weak D match, TRBD2 (5 bases). The germline CDR1 and CDR2 sequences are SGHAT and FQNNGV. The CDR3 runs to 15 residues. With 1 base removed from V and 4 bases from J, the gap between germline ends came to 12 bases. The CDR3 protein is CASSLGGGTPDTQYF. The CDR3 DNA reads as TGTGCCAGCAGCTTAGGAGGAGGAACACCAGATACGCAGTATTTT.

CDR3: CASSSTGQGLGEQYF. The DNA for the CDR3 is TGTGCCAGCAGTTCTACGGGACAGGGACTGGGTGAGCAGTACTTC. This chain links TRBV28 with TRBJ2-7; 9 nucleotides line up with TRBD1. The germline gives CDR1 MDHEN, CDR2 SYDVKM. V lost 4 bases to trimming and J lost 7 bases; unmatched junction nucleotides: 11. The CDR3 spans 15 residues. Full variable domain (missing parts from reference TRBV28 and TRBJ2-7): DVKVTQSSRYLVKRTGEKVFLECVQDMDHENMFWYRQDPGLGLRLIYFSYDVKMKEKGDIPEGYSVSREKKERFSLILESASTNQTSMYLCASSSTGQGLGEQYFGPGTRLTVT.